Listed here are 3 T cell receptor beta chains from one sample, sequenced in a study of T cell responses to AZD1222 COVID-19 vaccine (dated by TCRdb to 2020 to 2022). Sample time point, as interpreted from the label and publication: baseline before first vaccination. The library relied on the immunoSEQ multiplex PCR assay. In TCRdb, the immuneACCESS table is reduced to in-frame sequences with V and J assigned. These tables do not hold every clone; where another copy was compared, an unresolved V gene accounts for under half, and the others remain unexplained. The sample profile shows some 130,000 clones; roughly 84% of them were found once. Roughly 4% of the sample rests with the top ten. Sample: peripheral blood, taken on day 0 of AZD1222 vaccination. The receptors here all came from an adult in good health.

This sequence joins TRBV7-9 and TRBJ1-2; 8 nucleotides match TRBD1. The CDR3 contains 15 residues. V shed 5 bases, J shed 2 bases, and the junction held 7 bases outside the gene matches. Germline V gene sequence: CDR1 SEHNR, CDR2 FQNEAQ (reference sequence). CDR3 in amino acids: CASSVGQGRNYGYTF. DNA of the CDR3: TGTGCCAGCAGCGTCGGACAGGGTAGAAACTATGGCTACACCTTC.

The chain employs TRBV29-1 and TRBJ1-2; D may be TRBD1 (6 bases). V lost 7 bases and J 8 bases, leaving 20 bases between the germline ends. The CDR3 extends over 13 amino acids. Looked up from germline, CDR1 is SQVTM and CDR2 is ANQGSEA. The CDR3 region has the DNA TGCAGCGCCACGACCCCCCGGACAGAAGGCTACACCTTC. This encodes CSATTPRTEGYTF.

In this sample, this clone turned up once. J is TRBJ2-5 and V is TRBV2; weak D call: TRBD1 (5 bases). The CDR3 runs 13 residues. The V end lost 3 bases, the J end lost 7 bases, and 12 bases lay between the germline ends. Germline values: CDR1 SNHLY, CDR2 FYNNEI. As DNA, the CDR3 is TGTGCCAGCAGTGATACAGGTTCTGTGACCCAGTACTTC. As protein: CASSDTGSVTQYF.